One sample yielded the 4 T cell receptor beta chains listed below, sequenced in a study of OX40 agonist ivuxolimab in advanced cancers. Sequencing was performed with immunoSEQ multiplex PCR; in TCRdb, only in-frame clones are kept and a portion is missing. The sample yields approximately 76,000 clones, approximately 85% seen once. Source: CD4+ or CD8+ T cells sorted from blood, taken in a trial of the OX40 agonist ivuxolimab. The source of these receptors is an adult with an advanced solid tumor such as melanoma, head and neck, liver or kidney cancer.

In nucleotides, the CDR3 is TGTGCCAGCAGCTTAGAGCGGAATTCACCCCTCCACTTT. Residues: CASSLERNSPLHF. The rearrangement uses TRBV11-1 and TRBJ1-6; no clear D gene. The CDR3 runs 13 residues. The germline V gene encodes CDR1 SGHAT and CDR2 FQDESV (reference sequence). V was shortened by 1 base and J by 7 bases, with 5 bases between the two germline ends.

The V and J genes are TRBV7-9 and TRBJ1-3; TRBD1 matches at 8 bases. The CDR3 length is 14 residues. The V gene end was trimmed by 5 bases and the J gene end by 4 bases; junction bases not matched to a gene: 4. Germline assignment: CDR1 SEHNR and CDR2 FQNEAQ (reference sequence). CDR3 residues: CASSPTGVGNTIYF. The CDR3 DNA is TGTGCCAGCAGCCCGACAGGGGTCGGAAACACCATATATTTT.

This rearrangement joins TRBV9 to TRBJ2-1; 14 nucleotides align to TRBD2. This CDR3 contains 16 residues. Looked up from germline, CDR1 is SGDLS and CDR2 is YYNGEE. V was clipped by 3 bases and J by 7 bases; unmatched bases: 6. The CDR3 region is CASSAQGLAGGNEQFF. The CDR3 DNA reads as TGTGCCAGCAGCGCCCAAGGACTAGCGGGGGGAAATGAGCAGTTCTTC. Full variable domain (missing parts from reference TRBV9 and TRBJ2-1): DSGVTQTPKHLITATGQRVTLRCSPRSGDLSVYWYQQSLDQGLQFLIQYYNGEERAKGNILERFSAQQFPDLHSELNLSSLELGDSALYFCASSAQGLAGGNEQFFGPGTRLTVL.

As DNA, the CDR3 is TGCGCCAGCAGCTTGGGGGTCGGGGTGAACACTGAAGCTTTCTTT. Residues: CASSLGVGVNTEAFF. This chain links TRBV5-1 with TRBJ1-1, with unresolved D. Germline V lookup: CDR1 SGHRS, CDR2 YFSETQ. Trimming took off 0 bases at V and 0 bases at J, with 9 bases between the two ends. The CDR3 contains 15 residues. Full variable domain (rest looked up from reference TRBV5-1 and TRBJ1-1): KAGVTQTPRYLIKTRGQQVTLSCSPISGHRSVSWYQQTPGQGLQFLFEYFSETQRNKGNFPGRFSGRQFSNSRSEMNVSTLELGDSALYLCASSLGVGVNTEAFFGQGTRLTVV.